This TCR beta chain was captured by sequencing in a study of chemoradiotherapy in HPV16-positive cancers. Whole-study context: Functional T-cell assays on a couple of HPV16-positive patients' cells defined candidate HPV-specific clones and common TCR motifs.

In this sample, this clone turned up once. Its target is unknown. Germline CDR1 is MDHEN and CDR2 is SYDVKM. The CDR3 length is 13 residues. V shed 7 bases and J shed 5 bases, with 15 bases lying between them. Findings of the study overall: During treatment, candidate HPV-specific clones and E7-related motifs expanded in tumor. In HPV16-positive patients, HPV-responsive T-cell expansion tracked better recurrence-free survival.

Assay used: immunoSEQ multiplex PCR; TCRdb lists only in-frame clones, some missing. The sample shows about 35,000 clones, approximately 86% of them seen only once. The specimen was blood, collected from a patient who underwent chemoradiotherapy. The clonotype comes from a human donor with HPV-associated anogenital cancer. V and J are TRBV28 and TRBJ2-7; weak D call: TRBD1 (6 bases). This chain's CDR3 is CASIFGGRNEQYF. For the CDR3, the DNA is TGTGCCAGCATCTTTGGGGGCAGGAACGAGCAGTACTTC.